This passage covers 18 T cell receptor beta chains from one sample sequenced in a study of T cell clonality in common variable immunodeficiency. TCRdb's copy holds only in-frame clones and misses some; the assay was immunoSEQ multiplex PCR. This repertoire holds about 81,000 clones, and none appear only once. Sequenced: peripheral blood mononuclear cells. These receptors all come from a person aged 18 to 75 in good health.

Ten or more counts support this clone. The CDR3 end lies 3 residues beyond the end of the read and is filled in from the germline J gene. This chain uses TRBV5-1 with TRBJ2-3; the match to TRBD2 covers 10 bases. CDR1 is SGHRS, CDR2 YFSETQ, per germline. The CDR3 totals 14 residues. Trimming cost V 2 bases and J 5 bases; bases outside gene matches: 2. CDR3 DNA, as far as it was read: TGCGCCAGCAGCTTCCTAGCGGGAGAAGATACG. Protein product: CASSFLAGEDT. The entire CDR3 is CASSFLAGEDTQYF.

This clone was counted only a few times. The missing CDR3 end, 3 residues past where the read stops, is filled in from the germline J gene. The chain has TRBV2 and TRBJ1-3; the D gene is possibly TRBD1 (6 bases). Deletions cut 8 bases from V and 4 bases from J, with 6 bases between. Germline V gene lookup returns CDR1 SNHLY and CDR2 FYNNEI. This CDR3 spans 11 amino acids. CDR3: CASGTGNTIYF. The DNA read from the CDR3 is TGTGCCAGCGGGACAGGAAACACC.

This clone was counted only a few times. The CDR3 end is not reached by the read, which stops 3 residues before it; the germline J gene fills it in. This chain joins TRBV10-3 and TRBJ2-7; 9 bases are shared with TRBD1. The CDR3 is made up of 14 amino acids. CDR1 and CDR2 (germline): ENHRY, SYGVKD. V lost 6 bases to trimming and J lost 2 bases; unmatched junction nucleotides: 5. The CDR3 spells CAIRGDRDPYEQYF. The sequenced CDR3 bases are TGTGCCATCAGGGGGGACAGGGACCCCTACGAG.

This clone was recorded many times. The missing CDR3 end, 3 residues past where the read stops, is filled in from the germline J gene. The rearrangement uses TRBV28 and TRBJ2-7; TRBD1 agrees at 10 bases. V dropped 5 bases and J dropped 3; count of bases not matched to a gene: 10. The CDR3 is 16 residues long. Germline V gives CDR1 MDHEN, CDR2 SYDVKM. Partial CDR3 DNA: TGTGCCAGCAGTGGGGGGCATGACAGGGGGCTCTACGAG. Translating it yields CASSGGHDRGLYE. The whole CDR3 reads CASSGGHDRGLYEQYF.

This clone was recorded at least ten times. The read terminates 3 residues ahead of where the CDR3 ends, so the germline J gene completes it. The rearrangement joins TRBV6-1 to TRBJ2-3, with 12 bases identical to TRBD2. V was pared by 6 bases and J by 2 bases, with 9 bases of the junction left unmatched. In germline, CDR1 is MNHNS, CDR2 SASEGT. CDR3 length equals 17 residues. The sequenced part of the CDR3 DNA is TGTGCCAGCAGGGAACCGGGACTAGCGGGCCTCACAGATACG. It codes for CASREPGLAGLTDT. The CDR3, in full, reads CASREPGLAGLTDTQYF.

There are many counts of this clone. The missing CDR3 end, 3 residues past where the read stops, is filled in from the germline J gene. The V call is TRBV28, the J call TRBJ1-6; D is perhaps TRBD1 (5 bases). Germline CDR1 and CDR2: MDHEN and SYDVKM. The CDR3 totals 17 residues. The V gene lost 3 bases and the J gene lost 3 bases, with 15 bases spanning the gap. The CDR3 loop is CASSFSETAFYNSPLHF. CDR3 DNA (partial): TGTGCCAGCAGTTTCTCCGAGACAGCCTTCTATAATTCACCC.

This clone was seen ten or more times. The read gets to within 3 residues of the CDR3 end, and the germline J gene fills in the rest. The chain combines TRBV19 with TRBJ2-1; D not resolved. CDR1 LNHDA and CDR2 SQIVND come from the germline V gene (reference sequence). V was cut by 10 bases and J by 3 bases, with 4 bases left in between. The CDR3 has 10 amino acids. The covered CDR3 bases are TGTGCCACCGGCTACAATGAG. Translated: CATGYNE. The CDR3 reads in full as CATGYNEQFF.

This clone was found many times. The read finishes 3 residues shy of the CDR3 end, and the germline J gene is used to complete it. The chain recombines TRBV7-3 with TRBJ1-1, with D perhaps TRBD1 (6 bases). The V end was cut by 4 bases, the J end by 4 bases, with 10 bases between. The length of the CDR3 is 13 residues. Germline CDR1 SGHTA, CDR2 FQGTGA. CDR3 in amino acids: CASSSDRTTEAFF. CDR3 DNA (partial): TGTGCCAGCAGCTCCGACAGGACCACTGAA.

This clone was found many times. The CDR3 goes on 3 residues after the read ends, and that part is filled in from the germline J gene. The J gene is TRBJ2-7, the V gene TRBV20-1; the D gene is possibly TRBD1 (6 bases). V dropped 6 bases and J dropped 3 bases, with 18 bases sitting between them. The CDR3 is 14 amino acids. Germline CDR1 is DFQATT and CDR2 is SNEGSKA (reference sequence). The sequenced part of the CDR3 DNA is TGCAGTGCCATGGACAGACAAAACCTCTACGAG. The encoded protein is CSAMDRQNLYE. The complete CDR3 sequence is CSAMDRQNLYEQYF.

Note on this clone: The CDR3 is cut off 3 residues early in the read; its end comes from the germline J gene. This rearrangement joins TRBV7-2 to TRBJ1-2; D might be TRBD1 (5 bases). Germline V lookup: CDR1 SGHTA, CDR2 FQGNSA. CDR3 length: 14 residues. V was clipped by 1 base and J by 4 bases, with 10 bases between them. The CDR3 bases that were read are TGTGCCAGCAGCTTAGGGGGCAACCTCTATGGC. Translated, it gives CASSLGGNLYG. The whole CDR3 sequence reads CASSLGGNLYGYTF.

At least ten counts were recorded for this clone. The read halts 3 residues ahead of the CDR3 end, with the missing end drawn from the germline J gene. The chain employs TRBV20-1 and TRBJ2-5; possible D gene TRBD2, 6 bases. V lost 7 bases, J lost 5 bases, and 17 bases lay in between. CDR3 length: 13 residues. Germline values: CDR1 DFQATT, CDR2 SNEGSKA (reference sequence). The chain's CDR3 is CSEKRVAGETQYF. The CDR3 bases that were read are TGCAGTGAAAAAAGGGTTGCGGGGGAGACC.

This clone was seen at least ten times. The sequenced fragment ends 3 residues before the CDR3 boundary, so the rest is inferred from the germline J gene. The V gene is TRBV11-3, the J gene TRBJ2-1; D unclear. The CDR3 length is 15 residues. The V gene's germline CDR1 is SGHNT and CDR2 YENEEA. The germline V and J ends were trimmed by 5 bases and 4 bases, with 15 bases remaining between them. Partial CDR3 DNA: TGTGCCAGCAGCCTGAACCCGTCTATATACAATGAG. Its protein is CASSLNPSIYNE. The CDR3 in its entirety is CASSLNPSIYNEQFF. Full variable domain (outside the CDR3, taken from reference TRBV11-3 and TRBJ2-1): EAGVVQSPRYKIIEKKQPVAFWCNPISGHNTLYWYLQNLGQGPELLIRYENEEAVDDSQLPKDRFSAERLKGVDSTLKIQPAELGDSAVYLCASSLNPSIYNEQFFGPGTRLTVL.

This clone was observed at least ten times. The read falls 3 residues short of the CDR3 end, and the missing part is taken from the germline J gene. V usage is TRBV6-2 or TRBV6-3 and J usage is TRBJ2-1; 7 nucleotides align to TRBD1. Germline lookup yields CDR1 MNHEY and CDR2 SVGEGT. Trimming removed 5 bases from V and 4 bases from J; junction bases left unmatched: 2. The CDR3 runs to 13 residues. The CDR3: CASSRQGYNEQFF. The DNA read from the CDR3 is TGTGCCAGCAGTCGACAGGGATACAATGAG.

This clone was seen repeatedly, ten times or more. The read ends 3 residues before the CDR3 terminus; that terminus is restored from the germline J gene. This chain connects TRBV6-4 to TRBJ2-2; 10 bases map to TRBD2. In germline, CDR1 is MRHNA, CDR2 SNTAGT. CDR3 size: 15 residues. Germline trimming cut 6 bases from V and 3 bases from J; bases unmatched to any gene: 4. Partial CDR3 DNA: TGTGCCAGCAGCCCCGGGACTAGCGACACCGGGGAG. As protein: CASSPGTSDTGE. The entire CDR3 is CASSPGTSDTGELFF.

This clone was counted many times. With the read ending 3 residues before the CDR3 end, the germline J gene is used to fill in that end. The V gene is TRBV19, the J gene TRBJ2-1; possibly TRBD1 for D (6 bases). The CDR3 runs to 18 residues. Trimming stripped 1 base from V and 0 bases from J, with 16 bases between. Germline V gene sequence: CDR1 LNHDA, CDR2 SQIVND (reference sequence). The CDR3 reads CASSIAGAAVSSYNEQFF. The CDR3 DNA, read in part, is TGTGCCAGTAGTATAGCAGGGGCAGCGGTAAGCTCCTACAATGAG.

This clone was picked up many times. Coverage ceases 3 residues before the CDR3 finishes, and the germline J gene fills in the end. The rearrangement uses TRBV20-1 and TRBJ1-2, with a tentative D call TRBD1 (6 bases). This CDR3 spans 14 amino acids. From germline, CDR1 is DFQATT and CDR2 SNEGSKA (reference sequence). The V gene lost 3 bases and the J gene lost 4 bases, with 15 bases spanning the gap. The CDR3 sequence is CSASANTGTYGYTF. Incomplete CDR3 DNA: TGCAGTGCTAGTGCCAATACAGGGACCTATGGC.

This clone showed up many times. Read sequence stops 3 residues before the CDR3 end, and the germline J gene provides the missing end. V gene TRBV5-1 combines with J gene TRBJ2-4; 8 positions agree with TRBD1. This CDR3 is 15 amino acids long. The germline gives CDR1 SGHRS, CDR2 YFSETQ. J lost 8 bases, V lost 4 bases, and 11 bases had no gene match. The DNA read from the CDR3 is TGCGCCAGCAGCCACCAACCGGGACAGGAAGACATT. Translating it yields CASSHQPGQEDI. The complete CDR3 sequence is CASSHQPGQEDIQYF.

This clone came up many times. The CDR3 end lies 3 residues beyond the end of the read and is filled in from the germline J gene. The genes are TRBV10-3 and TRBJ1-4; unclear D gene. Germline V lookup: CDR1 ENHRY, CDR2 SYGVKD. This CDR3 contains 15 residues. The germline V and J ends were trimmed by 2 bases and 8 bases, with 15 bases remaining between them. The CDR3 protein is CAISEPTETTEKLFF. CDR3 DNA (partial): TGTGCCATCAGTGAGCCTACCGAGACAACAGAAAAA.